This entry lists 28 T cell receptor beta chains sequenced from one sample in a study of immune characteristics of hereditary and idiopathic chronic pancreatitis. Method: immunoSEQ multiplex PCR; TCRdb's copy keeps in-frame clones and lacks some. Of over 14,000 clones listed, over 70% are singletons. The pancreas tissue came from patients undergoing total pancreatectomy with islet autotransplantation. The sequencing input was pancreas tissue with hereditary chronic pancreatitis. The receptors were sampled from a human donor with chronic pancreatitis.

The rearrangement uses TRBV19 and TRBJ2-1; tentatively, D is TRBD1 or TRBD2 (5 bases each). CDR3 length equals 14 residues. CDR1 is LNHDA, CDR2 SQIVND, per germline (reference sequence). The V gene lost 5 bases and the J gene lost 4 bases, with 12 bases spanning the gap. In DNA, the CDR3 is TGTGCCAGTAGTCCCAGGGAGTTTTACAATGAGCAGTTCTTC. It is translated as CASSPREFYNEQFF.

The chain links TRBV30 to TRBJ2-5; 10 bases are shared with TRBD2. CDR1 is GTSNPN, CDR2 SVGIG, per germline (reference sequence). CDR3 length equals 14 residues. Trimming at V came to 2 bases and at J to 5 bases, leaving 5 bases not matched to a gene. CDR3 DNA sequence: TGTGCCTGGAGTACCCTAGCGGGAGTGGAGACCCAGTACTTC. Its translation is CAWSTLAGVETQYF.

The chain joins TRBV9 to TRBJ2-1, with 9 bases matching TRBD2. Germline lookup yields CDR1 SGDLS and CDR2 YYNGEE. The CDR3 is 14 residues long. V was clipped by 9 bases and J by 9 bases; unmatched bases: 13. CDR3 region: CATARSSGTLEQFF. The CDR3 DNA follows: TGTGCCACCGCCAGGTCTAGCGGGACCCTTGAGCAGTTCTTC.

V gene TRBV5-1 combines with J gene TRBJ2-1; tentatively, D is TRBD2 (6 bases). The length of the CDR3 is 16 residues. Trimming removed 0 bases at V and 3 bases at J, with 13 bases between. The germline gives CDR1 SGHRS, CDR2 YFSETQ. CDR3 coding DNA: TGCGCCAGCAGCTTGGTGGCCGGGAGTGTCTACAATGAGCAGTTCTTC. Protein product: CASSLVAGSVYNEQFF.

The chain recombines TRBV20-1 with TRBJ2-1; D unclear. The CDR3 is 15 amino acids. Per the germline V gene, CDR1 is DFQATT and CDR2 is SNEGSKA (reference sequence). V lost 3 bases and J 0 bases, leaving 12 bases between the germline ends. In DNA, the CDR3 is TGCAGTGCTAGTCGACCCCTGAGCTCCTACAATGAGCAGTTCTTC. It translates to CSASRPLSSYNEQFF.

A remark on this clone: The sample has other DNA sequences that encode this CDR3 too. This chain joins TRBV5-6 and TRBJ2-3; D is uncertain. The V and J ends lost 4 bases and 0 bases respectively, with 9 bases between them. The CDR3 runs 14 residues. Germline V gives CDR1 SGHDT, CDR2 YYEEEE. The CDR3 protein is CASSRQGSTDTQYF. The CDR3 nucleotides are TGTGCCAGCAGCCGGCAAGGAAGCACAGATACGCAGTATTTT.

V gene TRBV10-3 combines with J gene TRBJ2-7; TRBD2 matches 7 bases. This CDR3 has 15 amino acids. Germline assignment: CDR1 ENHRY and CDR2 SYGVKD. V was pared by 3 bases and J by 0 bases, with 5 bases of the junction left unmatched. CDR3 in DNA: TGTGCCATCAGTGACCGGCGGGGGAGCTCCTACGAGCAGTACTTC. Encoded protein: CAISDRRGSSYEQYF.

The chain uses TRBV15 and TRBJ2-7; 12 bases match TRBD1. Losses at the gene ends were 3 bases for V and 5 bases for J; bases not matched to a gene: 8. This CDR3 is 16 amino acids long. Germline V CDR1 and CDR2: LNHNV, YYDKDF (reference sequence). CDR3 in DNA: TGTGCCACCAGCAGCTCCCCGGGACAGGGGGCGGACGAGCAGTACTTC. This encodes CATSSSPGQGADEQYF.

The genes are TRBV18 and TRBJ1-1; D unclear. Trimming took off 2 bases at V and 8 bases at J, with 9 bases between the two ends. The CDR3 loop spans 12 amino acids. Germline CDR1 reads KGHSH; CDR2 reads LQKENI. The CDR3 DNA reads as TGTGCCAGCTCACCAATAACCGGAGAAGCTTTCTTT. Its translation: CASSPITGEAFF.

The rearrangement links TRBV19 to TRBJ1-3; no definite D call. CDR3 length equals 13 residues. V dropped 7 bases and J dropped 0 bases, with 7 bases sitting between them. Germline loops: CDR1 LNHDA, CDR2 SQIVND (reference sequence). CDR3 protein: CASNLGSGNTIYF. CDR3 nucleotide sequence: TGTGCCAGTAACCTTGGCTCTGGAAACACCATATATTTT.

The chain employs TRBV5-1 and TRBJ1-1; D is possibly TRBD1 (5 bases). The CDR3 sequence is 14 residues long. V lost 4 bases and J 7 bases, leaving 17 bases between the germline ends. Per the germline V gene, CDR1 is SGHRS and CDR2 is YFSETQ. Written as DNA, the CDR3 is TGCGCCAGCAGCATACTCGACAGTAGCCATGAAGCTTTCTTT. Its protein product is CASSILDSSHEAFF.

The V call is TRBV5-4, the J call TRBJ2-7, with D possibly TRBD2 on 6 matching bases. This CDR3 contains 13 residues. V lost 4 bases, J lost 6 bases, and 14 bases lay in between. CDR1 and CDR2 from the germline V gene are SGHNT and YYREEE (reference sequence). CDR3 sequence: CASSRPRDAEQYF. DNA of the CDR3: TGTGCCAGCAGCAGACCGCGGGACGCCGAGCAGTACTTC.

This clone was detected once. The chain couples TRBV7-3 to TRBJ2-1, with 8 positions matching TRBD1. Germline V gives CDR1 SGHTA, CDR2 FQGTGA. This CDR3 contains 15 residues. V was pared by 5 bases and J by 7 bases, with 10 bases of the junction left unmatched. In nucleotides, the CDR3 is TGTGCCAGCAGCCCCCGACAGGGGAATTTAAATGAGCAGTTCTTC. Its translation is CASSPRQGNLNEQFF.

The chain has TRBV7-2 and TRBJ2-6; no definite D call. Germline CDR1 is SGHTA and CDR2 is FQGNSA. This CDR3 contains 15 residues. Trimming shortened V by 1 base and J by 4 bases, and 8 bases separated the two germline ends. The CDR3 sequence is CASSLGLAGANVLTF. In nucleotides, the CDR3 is TGTGCCAGCAGCTTAGGACTGGCAGGGGCCAACGTCCTGACTTTC.

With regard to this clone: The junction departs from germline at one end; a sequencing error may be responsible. In DNA, the CDR3 is TGTGCTAGCAGCTTAACTGGACTAGCTACAGAGACCCAGTACTTC. Encoded protein: CASSLTGLATETQYF. The gene calls are TRBV7-7 and TRBJ2-5, with 8 bases aligning to TRBD2. Germline assignment: CDR1 SSHAT and CDR2 FNYEAQ (reference sequence). CDR3 length: 15 residues.

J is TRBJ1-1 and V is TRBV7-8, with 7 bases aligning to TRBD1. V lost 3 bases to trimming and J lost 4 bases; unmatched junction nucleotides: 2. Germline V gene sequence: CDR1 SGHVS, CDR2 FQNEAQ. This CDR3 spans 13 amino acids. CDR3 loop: CASSFTGATEAFF. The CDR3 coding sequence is TGTGCCAGCAGCTTCACAGGGGCCACTGAAGCTTTCTTT.

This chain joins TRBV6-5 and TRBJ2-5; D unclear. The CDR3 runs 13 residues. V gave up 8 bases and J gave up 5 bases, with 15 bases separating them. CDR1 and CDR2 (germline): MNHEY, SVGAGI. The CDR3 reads CASGFLSSETQYF. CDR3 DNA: TGTGCCAGCGGGTTTCTCAGCAGTGAGACCCAGTACTTC.

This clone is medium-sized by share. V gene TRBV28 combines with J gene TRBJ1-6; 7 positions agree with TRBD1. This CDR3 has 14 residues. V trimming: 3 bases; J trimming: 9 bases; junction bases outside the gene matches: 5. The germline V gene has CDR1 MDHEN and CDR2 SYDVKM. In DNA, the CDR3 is TGTGCCAGCAGTTTGCCACAGGGGCGTTCACCCCTCCACTTT. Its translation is CASSLPQGRSPLHF.

Here the CDR3 DNA reads TGCGCCAGCAGCCAAGATTCACAGGGAAGCAGTGGGGCCAACGTCCTGACTTTC. It codes for CASSQDSQGSSGANVLTF. The chain joins TRBV4-1 to TRBJ2-6, with D possibly being TRBD1 (6 bases). Trimming removed 0 bases at V and 3 bases at J, with 15 bases between. Germline V gives CDR1 MGHRA, CDR2 YSYEKL. The CDR3 is made up of 18 amino acids.

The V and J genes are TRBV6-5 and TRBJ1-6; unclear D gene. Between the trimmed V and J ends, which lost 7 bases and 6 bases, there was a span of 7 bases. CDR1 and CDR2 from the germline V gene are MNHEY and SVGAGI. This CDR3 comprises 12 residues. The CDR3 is CASTVGNSPLHF. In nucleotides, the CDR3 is TGTGCCAGCACGGTTGGTAATTCACCCCTCCACTTT.

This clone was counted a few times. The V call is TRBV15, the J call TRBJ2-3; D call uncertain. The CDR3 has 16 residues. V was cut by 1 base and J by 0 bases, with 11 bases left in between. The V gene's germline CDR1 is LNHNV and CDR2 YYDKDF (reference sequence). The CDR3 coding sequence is TGTGCCACCAGCAGAGGTACAAGAACTAGCACAGATACGCAGTATTTT. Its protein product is CATSRGTRTSTDTQYF.

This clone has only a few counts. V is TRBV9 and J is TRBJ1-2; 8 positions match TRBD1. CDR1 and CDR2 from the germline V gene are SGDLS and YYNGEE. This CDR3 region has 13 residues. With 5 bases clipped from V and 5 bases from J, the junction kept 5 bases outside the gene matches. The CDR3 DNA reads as TGTGCCAGCAGTGGACAGGGACCTTATGGCTACACCTTC. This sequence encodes CASSGQGPYGYTF.

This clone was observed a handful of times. As DNA, the CDR3 is TGTGCCAGCAGACAGGGGTTGAACACTGAAGCTTTCTTT. Its translation: CASRQGLNTEAFF. J is TRBJ1-1 and V is TRBV7-9; 7 bases fit TRBD1. Trimming took 6 bases from V and 0 from J; bases not matched to a gene: 1. CDR1 and CDR2 (germline): SEHNR, FQNEAQ (reference sequence). This CDR3 is built from 13 residues.

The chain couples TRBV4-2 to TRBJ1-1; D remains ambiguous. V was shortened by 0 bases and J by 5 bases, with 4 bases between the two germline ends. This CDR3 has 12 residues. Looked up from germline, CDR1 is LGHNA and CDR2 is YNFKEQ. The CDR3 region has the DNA TGTGCCAGCAGCCAAGAAAGTACTGAAGCTTTCTTT. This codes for CASSQESTEAFF.

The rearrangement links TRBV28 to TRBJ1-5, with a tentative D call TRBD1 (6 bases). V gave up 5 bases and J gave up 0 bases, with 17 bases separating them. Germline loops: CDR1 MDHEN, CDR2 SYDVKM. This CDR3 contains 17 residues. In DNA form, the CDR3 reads TGTGCCAGCAGTCCTCGGGACATCAGATATAGCAATCAGCCCCAGCATTTT. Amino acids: CASSPRDIRYSNQPQHF.

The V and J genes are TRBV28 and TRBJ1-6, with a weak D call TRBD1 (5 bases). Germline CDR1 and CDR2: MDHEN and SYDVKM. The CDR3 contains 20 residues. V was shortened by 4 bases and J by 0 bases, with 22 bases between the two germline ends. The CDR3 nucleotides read TGTGCCAGCAGTTCCTCCCCCCACGGCAGGGCAAGCTCCTATAATTCACCCCTCCACTTT. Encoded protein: CASSSSPHGRASSYNSPLHF.

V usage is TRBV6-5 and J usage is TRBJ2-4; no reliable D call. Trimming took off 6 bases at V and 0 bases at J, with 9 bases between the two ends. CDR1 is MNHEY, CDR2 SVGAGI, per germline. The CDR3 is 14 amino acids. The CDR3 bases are TGTGCCAGCAGCCCCATAATAGCCAAAAACATTCAGTACTTC. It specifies CASSPIIAKNIQYF.

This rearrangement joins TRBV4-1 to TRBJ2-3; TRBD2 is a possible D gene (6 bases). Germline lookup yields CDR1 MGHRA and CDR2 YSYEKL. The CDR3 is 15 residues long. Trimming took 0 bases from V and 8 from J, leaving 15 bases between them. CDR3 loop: CASSQDWGVLRTQYF. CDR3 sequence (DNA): TGCGCCAGCAGCCAAGATTGGGGGGTTCTTCGTACGCAGTATTTT.